One TCR beta chain is described in this entry. Its antigen remains unknown. The entry originates in a study of type 1 regulatory T cells. Whole-study context: An in vitro protocol generated T-allo10, a Tr1-enriched, alloantigen-specific CD4 T cell product.

This CDR3 spans 15 amino acids. V dropped 9 bases and J dropped 1 base, with 16 bases sitting between them. The germline gives CDR1 SGHNT, CDR2 YENEEA. The graft donor-derived T-allo10 cells reportedly recognize host alloantigens, are anergic, and suppress alloantigen-specifically. TCRdb itself ran the reads through MiXCR, one entry per CDR3 protein. Here the sample spans approximately 72,000 distinct CDR3 sequences, 63% being singletons. This TCR derives from a human donor in good health. The chain uses TRBV11-3 and TRBJ1-3, with a tentative D call TRBD1 (5 bases). The sequenced material came from cultured T cells, either the whole culture or a sorted T cell fraction (not recorded which). Subset given: Tr1-enriched cell product generated in vitro against host alloantigens. CDR3 bases: TGTGCCAGTCAGGGAGGAAAGAGATCTGGAAACACCATATATTTT. Translation: CASQGGKRSGNTIYF.